This passage covers 15 T cell receptor beta chains from one sample sequenced in a study of CXCR3-negative and CXCR3-positive naive CD8 T cells. UMI-labeled TRB cDNA libraries were prepared by 5' RACE. One entry per CDR3 protein, without DNA, is what TCRdb gives after re-calling the 5' RACE reads. Reported are some 9,600 distinct CDR3 sequences; the ten largest clones contain more than 0.8%. The sample taken for sequencing was naive CXCR3- CD8+ T cells from blood. Subset denoted: CD45RO-CCR7+CD27+CD95- naive CD8+ T cells lacking CXCR3 (TNR3-). Receptors originate from a human donor in good health. Some clones in this sample may be carry-over from other donors' samples.

According to its frequency, this clonotype is medium-sized. The CDR3 loop reads CSVVPTGGNYGYTF. The rearrangement uses TRBV29-1 and TRBJ1-2; TCRdb designates TRBD1, a call that cannot be tested without DNA. The germline V gene has CDR1 SQVTM and CDR2 ANQGSEA. This CDR3 is 14 amino acids long. Supplemented by reference TRBV29-1 and TRBJ1-2, the full variable domain reads SAVISQKPSRDICQRGTSLTIQCQVDSQVTMMFWYRQQPGQSLTLIATANQGSEATYESGFVIDKFPISRPNLTFSTLTVSNMSPEDSSIYLCSVVPTGGNYGYTFGSGTRLTVV.

The chain is built from TRBV4-1 and TRBJ1-1; TCRdb's D gene call, TRBD1, goes unchecked for lack of DNA. Germline CDR1 MGHRA, CDR2 YSYEKL. The CDR3 is made up of 14 amino acids. CDR3: CASSPRELGTEAFF.

Measured by frequency, this clonotype is medium-sized. The chain employs TRBV19 and TRBJ2-7; TCRdb's D gene call, TRBD2, goes unchecked for lack of DNA. Germline V lookup: CDR1 LNHDA, CDR2 SQIVND (reference sequence). This CDR3 has 15 residues. The chain's CDR3 is CASSPTSGSAYEQYF.

This clonotype is identified as medium-sized from frequency. The chain recombines TRBV20-1 with TRBJ1-2; checking the TCRdb D call of TRBD1 is not possible without DNA. The CDR3 sequence is 16 residues long. The germline V gene has CDR1 DFQATT and CDR2 SNEGSKA (reference sequence). The CDR3 loop is CSARDWDRGMNYGYTF.

The CDR3 sequence: CASSQDHRGATEAFF. The chain links TRBV4-3 to TRBJ1-1; as DNA is missing, the TRBD1 call by TCRdb cannot be tested. This CDR3 comprises 15 residues. CDR1 is LGHNA and CDR2 is YSLEER in the germline V gene.

The chain links TRBV13 to TRBJ2-2; the TCRdb D gene call, TRBD2, has no DNA to confirm it. This CDR3 comprises 13 residues. The V gene's germline CDR1 is PRHDT and CDR2 FYEKMQ (reference sequence). CDR3 sequence reads: CASSATSGGELFF.

The rearrangement joins TRBV5-1 to TRBJ2-3; the TRBD2 assignment by TCRdb is unverifiable without DNA. Germline V lookup: CDR1 SGHRS, CDR2 YFSETQ. This CDR3 is 15 amino acids long. The CDR3 sequence: CASSLDGSGSDTQYF. The full variable domain, its missing parts supplied by reference TRBV5-1 and TRBJ2-3, is KAGVTQTPRYLIKTRGQQVTLSCSPISGHRSVSWYQQTPGQGLQFLFEYFSETQRNKGNFPGRFSGRQFSNSRSEMNVSTLELGDSALYLCASSLDGSGSDTQYFGPGTRLTVL.

This clonotype registers medium-sized by frequency. This rearrangement joins TRBV27 to TRBJ1-1; absent DNA, TCRdb's TRBD1 call cannot be checked. The CDR3 is 13 amino acids. Germline V gene data show CDR1 as MNHEY and CDR2 as SMNVEV (reference sequence). CDR3 protein: CASSFQGGTEAFF.

The chain couples TRBV29-1 to TRBJ2-3; TCRdb reports TRBD2, a call that lacks DNA to check it against. This CDR3 has 20 residues. The V gene's germline CDR1 is SQVTM and CDR2 ANQGSEA. The CDR3 reads CSVVVVIRTPASRVTDTQYF.

This clonotype is medium-sized (0.01 to 0.1%) by frequency. This sequence joins TRBV9 and TRBJ2-1; TCRdb calls TRBD1, which cannot be checked without DNA. CDR1 is SGDLS, CDR2 YYNGEE, per germline. This CDR3 contains 15 residues. CDR3 residues: CASSVGAGTYNEQFF. Full variable domain (remainder filled in from reference TRBV9 and TRBJ2-1): DSGVTQTPKHLITATGQRVTLRCSPRSGDLSVYWYQQSLDQGLQFLIQYYNGEERAKGNILERFSAQQFPDLHSELNLSSLELGDSALYFCASSVGAGTYNEQFFGPGTRLTVL.

The chain joins TRBV2 to TRBJ2-3. This CDR3 contains 12 residues. Germline loops: CDR1 SNHLY, CDR2 FYNNEI. The CDR3 loop reads CASREDTDTQYF. Drawing the rest from reference TRBV2 and TRBJ2-3, the complete variable domain is EPEVTQTPSHQVTQMGQEVILRCVPISNHLYFYWYRQILGQKVEFLVSFYNNEISEKSEIFDDQFSVERPDGSNFTLKIRSTKLEDSAMYFCASREDTDTQYFGPGTRLTVL.

V usage is TRBV15 and J usage is TRBJ1-1. The CDR3 is 15 residues long. The V gene's germline CDR1 is LNHNV and CDR2 YYDKDF (reference sequence). This CDR3 is CATSRGAVMNTEAFF.

The chain couples TRBV5-1 to TRBJ2-6; TCRdb proposes TRBD1, but this gene call is untestable without DNA. CDR1 and CDR2 (germline): SGHRS, YFSETQ. The length of the CDR3 is 19 residues. The CDR3 region is CASSLEGQGVLSGANVLTF. Using reference TRBV5-1 and TRBJ2-6 for the parts outside the CDR3, the full variable domain is KAGVTQTPRYLIKTRGQQVTLSCSPISGHRSVSWYQQTPGQGLQFLFEYFSETQRNKGNFPGRFSGRQFSNSRSEMNVSTLELGDSALYLCASSLEGQGVLSGANVLTFGAGSRLTVL.

V gene TRBV29-1 combines with J gene TRBJ2-1. Germline V gives CDR1 SQVTM, CDR2 ANQGSEA. CDR3 length equals 16 residues. The CDR3 here is CSVERGQFLSYNEQFF.

The chain couples TRBV19 to TRBJ1-2; TCRdb lists TRBD1, though no DNA is available to test this call. The CDR3 contains 15 residues. The germline gives CDR1 LNHDA, CDR2 SQIVND (reference sequence). Here the CDR3 reads CASSRGQEEIYGYTF. Variable domain in full (rest from reference TRBV19 and TRBJ1-2): DGGITQSPKYLFRKEGQNVTLSCEQNLNHDAMYWYRQDPGQGLRLIYYSQIVNDFQKGDIAEGYSVSREKKESFPLTVTSAQKNPTAFYLCASSRGQEEIYGYTFGSGTRLTVV.